Following are 8 T cell receptor beta chains from one sample sequenced in a study of blood T cells in healthy people across ages (dated by TCRdb to about 2015). The library came from 5' RACE. The instrument was an Illumina HiSeq 2500. A second PCR of roughly 6 to 11 cycles was run with a J-beta primer mix and a sample-barcoded 5' primer. TCRdb applied fastp at Q25 and MiXCR to the public reads, then kept only in-frame beta chains. Identical CDR3 proteins give one entry, which carries the most common genes and DNA. The sample yields 600,000 or so distinct CDR3 sequences; about 30% were counted once. The top ten hold about a sixth of the sample. Sequences were obtained from blood. These receptors came from a woman of 80 years or more in good health.

A remark on this clonotype: The germline gene is not matched at one end of the junction; a read error may be the cause. The V and J genes are TRBV7-6 and TRBJ2-1; D not resolved. The germline CDR1 and CDR2 sequences are SGHVS and FNYEAQ. There are 12 residues in the CDR3. CDR3 region: CAGSSDRYEQFF. CDR3 nucleotides: TGTGCCGGCAGCTCGGACCGTTACGAGCAGTTCTTC.

The CDR3 region is CSARPGLAAQETQYF. CDR3 DNA: TGCAGTGCTCGGCCTGGACTAGCGGCCCAAGAGACCCAGTACTTC. V is TRBV20-1 and J is TRBJ2-5; TRBD2 aligns across 10 bases. With V trimmed by 5 bases and J by 1 base, 7 bases remained unmatched. The CDR3 is made up of 15 amino acids. Germline assignment: CDR1 DFQATT and CDR2 SNEGSKA (reference sequence).

This clonotype was counted only a few times. The genes are TRBV30 and TRBJ2-4; D possibly corresponds to TRBD1 (5 bases). The J call may be faulty, since TRBJ2-7 better matches the DNA end. Germline V gene lookup returns CDR1 GTSNPN and CDR2 SVGIG (reference sequence). The CDR3 consists of 13 residues. The CDR3 spells CAWSKDTSYEQYF. The CDR3 bases are TGTGCCTGGAGTAAGGACACCTCCTACGAGCAGTACTTC.

The genes are TRBV30 and TRBJ1-1; D remains ambiguous. Trimming took 4 bases from V and 5 from J, leaving 14 bases between them. Germline lookup yields CDR1 GTSNPN and CDR2 SVGIG (reference sequence). CDR3 size: 13 residues. CDR3 DNA: TGTGCCTGGACCGTATCGATGGGGACTGAAGCTTTCTTT. It yields the protein CAWTVSMGTEAFF.

Points on this clonotype: At one of its ends the junction is not consistent with the germline gene, which may arise from a read error. The chain combines TRBV19 with TRBJ2-1; TRBD1 might be the D (5 bases). Germline CDR1 LNHDA, CDR2 SQIVND (reference sequence). This CDR3 region has 16 residues. The CDR3 DNA reads as TGTGCCAGTAGTATAGGTGGGGCCGTCTCCGACAATGAGCAGTTCTTC. Translation: CASSIGGAVSDNEQFF. Using reference TRBV19 and TRBJ2-1 for the parts outside the CDR3, the full variable domain is DGGITQSPKYLFRKEGQNVTLSCEQNLNHDAMYWYRQDPGQGLRLIYYSQIVNDFQKGDIAEGYSVSREKKESFPLTVTSAQKNPTAFYLCASSIGGAVSDNEQFFGPGTRLTVL.

This clonotype was detected ten times or more. The chain is built from TRBV12-3 or TRBV12-4 and TRBJ2-3, with D possibly being TRBD1 (6 bases). The CDR3 consists of 15 residues. V was cut by 5 bases and J by 2 bases, with 14 bases left in between. The CDR3 loop is CASSPGQSYTDTQYF. In DNA form, the CDR3 reads TGTGCCAGCAGTCCAGGACAGTCATACACAGATACGCAGTATTTT.

A note on this clonotype: A much more abundant neighbour one base away suggests this may be a read error. The V and J genes are TRBV10-3 and TRBJ1-6; TRBD1 agrees at 11 bases. The CDR3 is 15 amino acids. The germline V gene has CDR1 ENHRY and CDR2 SYGVKD. CDR3: CAVSGPGQGDSPLHF. DNA for the CDR3: TGTGCCGTCAGTGGACCGGGACAGGGGGATTCACCCCTCCACTTT.

This clonotype has a count of ten or more. The chain has TRBV11-1 and TRBJ2-1, with TRBD1 matching over 8 bases. Germline CDR1 reads SGHAT; CDR2 reads FQDESV (reference sequence). This CDR3 is 15 amino acids long. The ends lost 5 bases at V and 2 bases at J; junction bases unmatched: 5. CDR3 bases: TGTGCCAGCAGCCCCGCGGGACAGGCCTACAATGAGCAGTTCTTC. It is translated as CASSPAGQAYNEQFF.